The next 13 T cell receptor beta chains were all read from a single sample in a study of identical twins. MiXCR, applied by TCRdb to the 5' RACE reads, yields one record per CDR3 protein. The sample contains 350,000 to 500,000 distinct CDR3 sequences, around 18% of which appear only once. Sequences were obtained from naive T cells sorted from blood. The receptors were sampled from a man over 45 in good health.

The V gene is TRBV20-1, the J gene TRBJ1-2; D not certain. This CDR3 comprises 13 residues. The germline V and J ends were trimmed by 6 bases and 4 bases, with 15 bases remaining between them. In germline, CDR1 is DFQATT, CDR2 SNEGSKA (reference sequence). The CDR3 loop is CSAKTRTIYGYTF. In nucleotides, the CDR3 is TGCAGTGCCAAGACACGGACTATCTATGGCTACACCTTC.

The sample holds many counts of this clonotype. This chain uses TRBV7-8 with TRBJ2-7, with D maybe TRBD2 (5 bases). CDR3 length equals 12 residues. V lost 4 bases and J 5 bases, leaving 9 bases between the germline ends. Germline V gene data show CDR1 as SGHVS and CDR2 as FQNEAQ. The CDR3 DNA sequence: TGTGCCAGCAGCTCTGGAGGTAACGAGCAGTACTTC. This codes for CASSSGGNEQYF.

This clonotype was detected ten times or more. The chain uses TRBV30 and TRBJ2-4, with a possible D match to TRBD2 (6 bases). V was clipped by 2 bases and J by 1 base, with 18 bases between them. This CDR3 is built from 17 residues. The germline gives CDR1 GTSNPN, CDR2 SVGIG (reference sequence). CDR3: CAWSRAGIMLAKNIQYF. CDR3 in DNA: TGTGCCTGGAGTCGGGCGGGAATCATGCTGGCCAAAAACATTCAGTACTTC.

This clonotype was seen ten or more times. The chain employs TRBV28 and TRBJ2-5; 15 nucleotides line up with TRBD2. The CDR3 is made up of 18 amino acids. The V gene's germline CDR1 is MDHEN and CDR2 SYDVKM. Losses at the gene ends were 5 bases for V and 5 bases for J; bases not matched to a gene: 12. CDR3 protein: CASSPRTSGRAGAETQYF. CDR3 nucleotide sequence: TGTGCCAGCAGTCCGAGGACTAGCGGGAGGGCCGGGGCGGAGACCCAGTACTTC.

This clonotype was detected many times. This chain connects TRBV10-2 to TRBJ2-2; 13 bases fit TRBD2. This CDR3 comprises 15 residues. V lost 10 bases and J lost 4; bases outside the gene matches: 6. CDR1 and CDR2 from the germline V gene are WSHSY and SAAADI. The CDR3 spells CATRLAGGGTGELFF. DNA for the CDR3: TGCGCCACCAGACTAGCGGGGGGCGGCACCGGGGAGCTGTTTTTT.

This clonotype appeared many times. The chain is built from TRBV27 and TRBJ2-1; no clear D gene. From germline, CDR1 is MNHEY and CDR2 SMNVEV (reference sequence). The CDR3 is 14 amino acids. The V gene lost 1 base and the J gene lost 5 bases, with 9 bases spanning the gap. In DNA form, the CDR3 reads TGTGCCAGCAGTTTATGGGCTGGAAACAATGAGCAGTTCTTC. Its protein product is CASSLWAGNNEQFF.

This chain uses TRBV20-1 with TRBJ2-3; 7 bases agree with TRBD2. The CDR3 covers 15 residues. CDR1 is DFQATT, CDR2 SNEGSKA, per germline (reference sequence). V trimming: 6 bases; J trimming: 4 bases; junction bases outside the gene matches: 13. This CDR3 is CSAQWRGRGADTQYF. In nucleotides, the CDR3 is TGCAGTGCCCAATGGCGCGGGAGAGGCGCAGATACGCAGTATTTT.

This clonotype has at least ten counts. The CDR3 region is CSVGTGLTYEQYF. CDR3 nucleotide sequence: TGCAGCGTGGGGACAGGGCTAACCTACGAGCAGTACTTC. This chain uses TRBV29-1 with TRBJ2-7, with 9 bases that match TRBD1. With 6 bases clipped from V and 2 bases from J, the junction kept 5 bases outside the gene matches. This CDR3 spans 13 amino acids. The germline V gene encodes CDR1 SQVTM and CDR2 ANQGSEA.

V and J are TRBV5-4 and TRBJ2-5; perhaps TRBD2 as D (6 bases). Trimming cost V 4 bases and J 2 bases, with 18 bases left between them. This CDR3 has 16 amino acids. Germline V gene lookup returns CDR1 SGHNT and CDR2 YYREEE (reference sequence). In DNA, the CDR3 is TGTGCCAGCAGCCCCAGTCCGAGGACTACACAAGAGACCCAGTACTTC. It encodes CASSPSPRTTQETQYF.

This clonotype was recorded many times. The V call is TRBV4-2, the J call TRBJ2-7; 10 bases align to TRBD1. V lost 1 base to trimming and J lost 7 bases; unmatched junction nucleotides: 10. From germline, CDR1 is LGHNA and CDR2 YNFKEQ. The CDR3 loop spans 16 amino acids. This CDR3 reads CASSQAGTGASEEQYF. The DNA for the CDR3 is TGTGCCAGCAGCCAAGCGGGGACAGGGGCTTCGGAGGAGCAGTACTTC.

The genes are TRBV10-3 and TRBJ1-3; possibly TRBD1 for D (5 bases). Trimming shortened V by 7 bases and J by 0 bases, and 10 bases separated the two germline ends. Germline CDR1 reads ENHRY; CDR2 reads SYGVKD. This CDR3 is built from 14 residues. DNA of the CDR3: TGTGCCATCATCGGGGCAAGCTCTGGAAACACCATATATTTT. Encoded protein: CAIIGASSGNTIYF.

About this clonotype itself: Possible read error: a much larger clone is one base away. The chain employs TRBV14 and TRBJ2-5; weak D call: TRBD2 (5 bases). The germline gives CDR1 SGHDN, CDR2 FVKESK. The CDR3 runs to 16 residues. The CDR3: CASSPLVNAWGEPQYF. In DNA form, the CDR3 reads TGTGCCAGCAGCCCCCTCGTTAACGCCTGGGGAGAGCCCCAGTACTTC.

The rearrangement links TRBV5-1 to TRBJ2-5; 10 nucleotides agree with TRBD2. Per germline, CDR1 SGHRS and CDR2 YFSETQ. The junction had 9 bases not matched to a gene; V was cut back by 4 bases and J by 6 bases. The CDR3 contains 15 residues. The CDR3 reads CASSLTLAGSQTQYF. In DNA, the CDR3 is TGCGCCAGCAGCCTCACACTAGCGGGGTCTCAGACCCAGTACTTC. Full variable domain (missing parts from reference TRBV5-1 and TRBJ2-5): KAGVTQTPRYLIKTRGQQVTLSCSPISGHRSVSWYQQTPGQGLQFLFEYFSETQRNKGNFPGRFSGRQFSNSRSEMNVSTLELGDSALYLCASSLTLAGSQTQYFGPGTRLLVL.